One and the same sample provided the 13 T cell receptor beta chains below, sequenced in a study of shared clonotypes between healthy human individuals. TCRdb's table, derived via immunoSEQ multiplex PCR, lists solely in-frame clones and lacks some. The sample has 2,500,000 or so clones, 92% seen once. The sequencing input was naive CD4+ T cells from PBMCs. Subset described: CD45RA+ positively selected. Receptor source: a man aged 18 to 30 in good health. Some clones in this sample may be carry-over from other donors' samples.

The chain recombines TRBV27 with TRBJ2-2, with 7 nucleotides matching TRBD2. V lost 7 bases to trimming and J lost 0 bases; unmatched junction nucleotides: 14. CDR1 is MNHEY, CDR2 SMNVEV, per germline (reference sequence). This CDR3 has 18 amino acids. CDR3 residues: CASTLRASGAANTGELFF. The CDR3 coding sequence is TGTGCCAGCACCCTACGGGCTAGCGGAGCCGCGAACACCGGGGAGCTGTTTTTT.

The genes are TRBV5-4 and TRBJ2-1; the match to TRBD1 covers 12 bases. Germline-derived CDR1 and CDR2 are SGHNT and YYREEE (reference sequence). V dropped 3 bases and J dropped 6; count of bases not matched to a gene: 7. CDR3 size: 16 residues. DNA of the CDR3: TGTGCCAGCAGCTCGGGGACAGGGGGCCCGAGCAATGAGCAGTTCTTC. This translates into CASSSGTGGPSNEQFF.

The chain has TRBV13 and TRBJ2-5; tentative D call: TRBD1 (8 bases). CDR3 length: 16 amino acids. In germline, CDR1 is PRHDT, CDR2 FYEKMQ (reference sequence). V was cut by 5 bases and J by 1 base, with 17 bases left in between. In DNA, the CDR3 is TGTGCCAGCAGCCCGGACAGGGAGGGAGTCCAAGAGACCCAGTACTTC. It is translated as CASSPDREGVQETQYF.

V gene TRBV19 combines with J gene TRBJ1-1; no reliable D call. The CDR3 spans 16 residues. V was clipped by 1 base and J by 1 base, with 13 bases between them. The germline V gene has CDR1 LNHDA and CDR2 SQIVND (reference sequence). CDR3 protein: CASSIGGRLGNTEAFF. CDR3 in DNA: TGTGCCAGTAGTATAGGAGGCAGGCTGGGGAACACTGAAGCTTTCTTT.

The chain combines TRBV10-3 with TRBJ1-1, with 9 bases aligning to TRBD1. CDR1 is ENHRY and CDR2 is SYGVKD in the germline V gene. The ends lost 6 bases at V and 4 bases at J; junction bases unmatched: 3. The CDR3 is 13 residues long. CDR3 residues: CAISGTGPTEAFF. The CDR3 DNA follows: TGTGCCATCAGCGGGACAGGGCCCACTGAAGCTTTCTTT.

The chain combines TRBV5-1 with TRBJ2-3; a possible D gene is TRBD2 (6 bases). V lost 4 bases and J lost 1, with 10 bases in between. In germline, CDR1 is SGHRS, CDR2 YFSETQ. CDR3 length: 14 residues. As DNA, the CDR3 is TGCGCCAGCAGCCTGGACTACCGCACAGATACGCAGTATTTT. Its protein product is CASSLDYRTDTQYF.

This clone was counted once. This chain joins TRBV5-1 and TRBJ2-3, with a weak D call TRBD2 (5 bases). The germline gives CDR1 SGHRS, CDR2 YFSETQ. With 2 bases removed from V and 4 bases from J, the gap between germline ends came to 8 bases. The CDR3 is made up of 13 amino acids. CDR3 sequence reads: CASSFTSSDTQYF. The CDR3 DNA sequence: TGCGCCAGCAGCTTTACTAGTTCAGATACGCAGTATTTT.

The V call is TRBV7-7, the J call TRBJ2-1; D possibly corresponds to TRBD2 (6 bases). V was pared by 0 bases and J by 5 bases, with 23 bases between. The CDR3 has 19 amino acids. Germline CDR1 and CDR2: SSHAT and FNYEAQ (reference sequence). The CDR3 protein is CASSLALARAPGWHNEQFF. The CDR3 DNA reads as TGTGCCAGCAGCTTAGCACTAGCACGAGCACCTGGGTGGCACAATGAGCAGTTCTTC.

The chain uses TRBV7-3 and TRBJ1-1, with D perhaps matching TRBD1 (6 bases). Per the germline V gene, CDR1 is SGHTA and CDR2 is FQGTGA. Trimming stripped 4 bases from V and 3 bases from J, with 9 bases between. The CDR3 is 13 residues long. The DNA for the CDR3 is TGTGCCAGCAGCTCTGGACAGTACACTGAAGCTTTCTTT. Protein sequence: CASSSGQYTEAFF.

The chain employs TRBV2 and TRBJ1-4, with 9 bases identical to TRBD1. This CDR3 spans 16 amino acids. Germline V gene lookup returns CDR1 SNHLY and CDR2 FYNNEI. V lost 6 bases and J lost 7; bases outside the gene matches: 12. The CDR3 region is CASRAGTGIRGEKLFF. CDR3 coding DNA: TGTGCCAGCAGAGCCGGGACAGGGATTAGGGGTGAAAAACTGTTTTTT.

The V call is TRBV7-2, the J call TRBJ1-1; a possible D gene is TRBD1 (5 bases). Trimming took off 5 bases at V and 1 base at J, with 14 bases between the two ends. Germline-derived CDR1 and CDR2 are SGHTA and FQGNSA. This CDR3 comprises 15 residues. The CDR3: CASSPQSGENTEAFF. In DNA, the CDR3 is TGTGCCAGCAGCCCCCAGTCGGGGGAGAACACTGAAGCTTTCTTT. Full variable domain (outside the CDR3, taken from reference TRBV7-2 and TRBJ1-1): GAGVSQSPSNKVTEKGKDVELRCDPISGHTALYWYRQSLGQGLEFLIYFQGNSAPDKSGLPSDRFSAERTGGSVSTLTIQRTQQEDSAVYLCASSPQSGENTEAFFGQGTRLTVV.

The chain carries TRBV20-1 and TRBJ2-7, with D possibly TRBD2 on 5 matching bases. CDR3 length: 11 residues. Per germline, CDR1 DFQATT and CDR2 SNEGSKA (reference sequence). The V gene lost 5 bases and the J gene lost 9 bases, with 14 bases spanning the gap. CDR3 sequence reads: CSAGGKSGQYF. CDR3 DNA sequence: TGCAGTGCTGGCGGAAAAAGCGGGCAGTACTTC.

This clone has only a few counts. CDR3 bases: TGTGCCAGCAGCTTAGGAGTGGTGAGCCATCAGCCCCAGCATTTT. Translating gives CASSLGVVSHQPQHF. The chain combines TRBV7-9 with TRBJ1-5; D unclear. With 1 base removed from V and 5 bases from J, the gap between germline ends came to 12 bases. CDR3 size: 15 residues. Germline loops: CDR1 SEHNR, CDR2 FQNEAQ (reference sequence).